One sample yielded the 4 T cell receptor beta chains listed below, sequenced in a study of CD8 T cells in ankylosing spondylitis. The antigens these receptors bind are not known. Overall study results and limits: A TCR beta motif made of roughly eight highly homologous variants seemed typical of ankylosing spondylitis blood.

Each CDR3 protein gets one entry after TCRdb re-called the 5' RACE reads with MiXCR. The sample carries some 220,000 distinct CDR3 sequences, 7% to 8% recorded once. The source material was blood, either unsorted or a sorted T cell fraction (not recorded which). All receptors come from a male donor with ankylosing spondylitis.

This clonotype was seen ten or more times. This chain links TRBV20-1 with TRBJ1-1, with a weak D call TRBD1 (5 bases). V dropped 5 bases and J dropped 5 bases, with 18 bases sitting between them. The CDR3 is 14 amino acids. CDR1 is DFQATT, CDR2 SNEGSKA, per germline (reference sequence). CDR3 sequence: CSAWGSGVGTEAFF. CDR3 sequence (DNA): TGCAGTGCTTGGGGGTCCGGGGTGGGAACTGAAGCTTTCTTT.

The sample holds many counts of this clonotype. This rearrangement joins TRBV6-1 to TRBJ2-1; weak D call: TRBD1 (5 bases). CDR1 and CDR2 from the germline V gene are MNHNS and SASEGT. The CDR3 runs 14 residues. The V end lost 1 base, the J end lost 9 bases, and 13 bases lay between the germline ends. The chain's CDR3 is CASSEVAGWSEQFF. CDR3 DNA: TGTGCCAGCAGTGAAGTCGCAGGGTGGAGTGAGCAGTTCTTC.

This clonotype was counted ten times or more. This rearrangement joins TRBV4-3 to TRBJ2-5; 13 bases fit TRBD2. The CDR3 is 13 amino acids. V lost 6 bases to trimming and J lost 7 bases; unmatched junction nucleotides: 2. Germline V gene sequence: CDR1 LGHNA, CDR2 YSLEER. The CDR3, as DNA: TGCGCCAGCAGTACTAGCGGGAGGGGGACCCAGTACTTC. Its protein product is CASSTSGRGTQYF.

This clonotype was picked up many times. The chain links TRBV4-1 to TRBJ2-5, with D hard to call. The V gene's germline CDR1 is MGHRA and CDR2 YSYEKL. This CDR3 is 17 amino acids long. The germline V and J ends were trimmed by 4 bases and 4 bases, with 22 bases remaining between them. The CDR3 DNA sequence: TGCGCCAGCAGCCCCCCATATGGGATAAGCGAAGGAGAGACCCAGTACTTC. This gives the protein CASSPPYGISEGETQYF.